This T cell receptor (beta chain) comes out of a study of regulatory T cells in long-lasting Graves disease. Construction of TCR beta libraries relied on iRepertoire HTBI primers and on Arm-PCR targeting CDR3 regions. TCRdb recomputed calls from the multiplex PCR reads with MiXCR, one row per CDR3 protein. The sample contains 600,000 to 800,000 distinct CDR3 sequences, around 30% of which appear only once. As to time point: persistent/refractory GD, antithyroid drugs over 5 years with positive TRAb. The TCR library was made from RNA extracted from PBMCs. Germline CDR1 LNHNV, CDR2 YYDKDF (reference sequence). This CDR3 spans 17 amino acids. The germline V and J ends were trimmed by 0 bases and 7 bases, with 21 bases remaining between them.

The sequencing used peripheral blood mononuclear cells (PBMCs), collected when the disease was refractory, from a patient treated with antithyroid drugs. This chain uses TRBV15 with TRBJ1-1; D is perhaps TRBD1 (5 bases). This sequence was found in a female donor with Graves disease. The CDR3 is CATSRDKLLGRRFEAFF. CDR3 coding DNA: TGTGCCACCAGCAGAGACAAACTCCTGGGACGGCGTTTTGAAGCTTTCTTT. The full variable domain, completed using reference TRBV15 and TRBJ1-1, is DAMVIQNPRYQVTQFGKPVTLSCSQTLNHNVMYWYQQKSSQAPKLLFHYYDKDFNNEADTPDNFQSRRPNTSFCFLDIRSPGLGDTAMYLCATSRDKLLGRRFEAFFGQGTRLTVV.